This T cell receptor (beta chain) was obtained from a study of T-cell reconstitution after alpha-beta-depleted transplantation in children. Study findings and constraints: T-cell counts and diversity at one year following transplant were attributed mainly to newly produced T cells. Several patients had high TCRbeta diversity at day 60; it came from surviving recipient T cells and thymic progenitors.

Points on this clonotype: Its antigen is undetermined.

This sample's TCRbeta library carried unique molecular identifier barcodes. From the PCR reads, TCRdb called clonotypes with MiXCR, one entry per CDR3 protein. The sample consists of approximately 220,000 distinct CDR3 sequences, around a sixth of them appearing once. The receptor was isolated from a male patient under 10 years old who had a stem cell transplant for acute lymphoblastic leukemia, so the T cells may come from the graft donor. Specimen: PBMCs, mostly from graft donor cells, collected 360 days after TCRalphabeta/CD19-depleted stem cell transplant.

CDR3 coding DNA: TGCAGTGCGAAAACCTCCGGGACTAGCGGGAGTAAGATCGCCTACAATGAGCAGTTCTTC. It specifies CSAKTSGTSGSKIAYNEQFF. The chain recombines TRBV20-1 with TRBJ2-1; 14 bases line up with TRBD2. This CDR3 comprises 20 residues. CDR1 is DFQATT, CDR2 SNEGSKA, per germline (reference sequence). The J segment lost 2 bases and the V segment lost 6 bases, leaving 18 bases of the junction unmatched.